Sequencing of this TCR beta chain was carried out in a study of beta chain features in type 1 diabetes. Study-level points and caveats: Naive, central memory and regulatory TCRB repertoires appeared more similar among patients than healthy donors. Unsettled here was the matter of whether HLA type influences TCRB rearrangement.

To note about this clone: The antigen is unknown.

A single heparinised blood sample, averaging roughly 100 mL, was obtained per donor. Reverse transcription of all isolated RNA meant that expressed TCRB transcripts were sequenced. Generated by immunoSEQ multiplex PCR, the TCRdb table keeps only in-frame clones and is missing some. The sample lists roughly 450,000 clones, roughly 14% seen once, with 0.03% to 0.04% in the top ten. The V and J ends lost 7 bases and 8 bases, in that order; junction bases with no gene match: 8. Germline V gene sequence: CDR1 LNHNV, CDR2 YYDKDF (reference sequence). The CDR3 is 13 amino acids. The rearrangement uses TRBV15 and TRBJ2-1, with TRBD1 matching over 7 bases. Material: naive CD4+ T cells from blood. This receptor was obtained from a man aged 25-45 years in good health. For the CDR3, the DNA is TGTGCCACCAACACACAGGGGAAGTATGAGCAGTTCTTC. It encodes CATNTQGKYEQFF.